This TCR beta chain was recovered during a study of human T cells and chemical hapten exposure. TCRdb used MiXCR to reprocess the RACE reads, holding one entry per CDR3 protein. The table lists 75,000 to 80,000 distinct CDR3 sequences, 8.6% of them singletons, with 1.7% in the top ten. Germline V gene lookup returns CDR1 SGHTA and CDR2 FQGNSA. There are 15 residues in the CDR3. After removal of 2 bases from V and 7 bases from J, the junction contained 9 bases not matched to a gene. This clonotype was detected ten times or more. Time point of the sample: healthy volunteer bleed at 6 weeks. Unseparated into fractions, whole blood served as the source from which total RNA was extracted.

The sequence derives from a female donor in good health. Some clones in this sample may be carry-over from other donors' samples. V usage is TRBV7-2 and J usage is TRBJ1-1; 8 bases line up with TRBD1. Sequencing was performed on whole blood. The CDR3 DNA follows: TGTGCCAGCAGCTTAACAGGGGGAATGTATAGTGAAGCTTTCTTT. This sequence encodes CASSLTGGMYSEAFF.